Here is one T cell receptor beta chain with its context. Only in-frame clones appear in the TCRdb table, and some are missing; sequencing was by immunoSEQ multiplex PCR. The repertoire has some 280,000 clones, approximately 91% of them found once; the top ten carry roughly an eighth. The data were obtained in a study of blood T cell repertoires in COVID-19. Overall study context: T cells, B-cell-depleted T cells, or PBMCs supplied cDNA or gDNA.

The CDR3 consists of 14 residues. Germline-derived CDR1 and CDR2 are LGHDT and YNNKEL (reference sequence). V was pared by 3 bases and J by 3 bases, with 11 bases between. The material sequenced was peripheral blood. The chain joins TRBV3-1 (or the pseudogene TRBV3-2) to TRBJ1-2; D is perhaps TRBD1 (6 bases). The receptor was isolated from a woman in her sixties with acute or convalescent COVID-19. In DNA form, the CDR3 reads TGTGCCAGCAGCCAGGCACAGGGTTACTATGGCTACACCTTC. It is translated as CASSQAQGYYGYTF.